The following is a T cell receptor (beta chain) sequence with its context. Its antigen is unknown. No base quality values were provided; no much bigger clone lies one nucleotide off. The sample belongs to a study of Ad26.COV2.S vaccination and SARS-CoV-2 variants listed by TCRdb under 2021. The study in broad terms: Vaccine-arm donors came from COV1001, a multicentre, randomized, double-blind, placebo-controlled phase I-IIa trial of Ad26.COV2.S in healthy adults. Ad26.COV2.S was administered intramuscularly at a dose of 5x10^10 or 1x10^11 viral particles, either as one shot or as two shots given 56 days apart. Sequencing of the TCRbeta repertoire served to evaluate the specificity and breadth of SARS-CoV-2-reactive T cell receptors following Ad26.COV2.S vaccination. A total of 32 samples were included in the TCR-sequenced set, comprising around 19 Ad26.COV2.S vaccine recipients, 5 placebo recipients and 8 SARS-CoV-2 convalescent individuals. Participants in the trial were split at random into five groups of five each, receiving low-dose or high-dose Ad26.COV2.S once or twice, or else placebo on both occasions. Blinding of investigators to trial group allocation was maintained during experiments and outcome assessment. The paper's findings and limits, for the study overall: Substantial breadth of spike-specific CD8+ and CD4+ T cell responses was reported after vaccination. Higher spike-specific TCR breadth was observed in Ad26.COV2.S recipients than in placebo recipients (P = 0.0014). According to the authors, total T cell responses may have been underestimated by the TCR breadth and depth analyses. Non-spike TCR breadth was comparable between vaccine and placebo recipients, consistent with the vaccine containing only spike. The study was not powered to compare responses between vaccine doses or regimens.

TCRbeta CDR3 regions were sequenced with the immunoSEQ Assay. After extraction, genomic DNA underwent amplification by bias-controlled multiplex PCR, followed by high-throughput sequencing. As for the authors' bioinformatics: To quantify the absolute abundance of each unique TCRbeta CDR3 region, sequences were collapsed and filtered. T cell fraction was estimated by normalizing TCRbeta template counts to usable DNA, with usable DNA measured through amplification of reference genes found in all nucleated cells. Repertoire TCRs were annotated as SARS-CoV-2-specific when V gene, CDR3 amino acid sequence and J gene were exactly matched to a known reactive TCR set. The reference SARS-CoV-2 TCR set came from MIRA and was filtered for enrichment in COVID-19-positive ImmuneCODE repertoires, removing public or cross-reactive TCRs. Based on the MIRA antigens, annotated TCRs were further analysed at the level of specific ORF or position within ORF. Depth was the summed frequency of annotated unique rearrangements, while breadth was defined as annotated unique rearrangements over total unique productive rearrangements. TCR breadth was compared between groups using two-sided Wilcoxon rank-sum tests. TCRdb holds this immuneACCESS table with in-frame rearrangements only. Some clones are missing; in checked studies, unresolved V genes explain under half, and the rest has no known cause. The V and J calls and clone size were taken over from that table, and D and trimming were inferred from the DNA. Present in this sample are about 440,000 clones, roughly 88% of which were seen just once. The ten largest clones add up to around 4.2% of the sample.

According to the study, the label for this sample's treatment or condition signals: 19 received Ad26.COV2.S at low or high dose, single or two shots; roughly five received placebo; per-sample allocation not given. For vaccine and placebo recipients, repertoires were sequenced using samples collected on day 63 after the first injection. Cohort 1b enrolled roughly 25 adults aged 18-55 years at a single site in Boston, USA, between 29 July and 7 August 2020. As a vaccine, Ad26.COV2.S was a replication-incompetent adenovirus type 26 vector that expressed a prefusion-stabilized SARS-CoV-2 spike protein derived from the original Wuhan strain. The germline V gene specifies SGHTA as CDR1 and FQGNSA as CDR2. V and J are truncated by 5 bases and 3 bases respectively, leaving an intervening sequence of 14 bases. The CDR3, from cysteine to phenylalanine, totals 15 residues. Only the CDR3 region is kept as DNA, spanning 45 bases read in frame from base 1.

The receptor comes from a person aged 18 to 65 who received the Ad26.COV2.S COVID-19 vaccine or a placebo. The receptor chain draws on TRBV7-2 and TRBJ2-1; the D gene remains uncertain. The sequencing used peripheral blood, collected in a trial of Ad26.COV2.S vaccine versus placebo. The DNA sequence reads TGTGCCAGCAGCCCTCGTGGTCTGGGCTACAATGAGCAGTTCTTC. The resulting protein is CASSPRGLGYNEQFF.